The subject of this entry is one T cell receptor (beta chain). One junction end disagrees with the germline gene, perhaps due to a read error. This specimen comes from a study of T cells after yellow fever vaccination. MiXCR, run by TCRdb on the 5' RACE reads, gives a single entry per CDR3 protein. The sample lists almost 600,000 distinct CDR3 sequences, around an eighth occurring once. Germline lookup yields CDR1 MDHEN and CDR2 SYDVKM. This CDR3 spans 15 amino acids. The sample in question was PBMCs, obtained on the day of the yellow fever booster vaccination. This TCR was sampled from a man younger than 45 who received the YFV17D yellow fever vaccine. The chain couples TRBV28 to TRBJ2-2; D remains ambiguous. CDR3 DNA: TGTGCCAGCAGCCCGATTCTAGGGAACGCCGGGGAGCTGTTTTTT. Its translation is CASSPILGNAGELFF. Looking up the rest from reference TRBV28 and TRBJ2-2 gives the full variable domain: DVKVTQSSRYLVKRTGEKVFLECVQDMDHENMFWYRQDPGLGLRLIYFSYDVKMKEKGDIPEGYSVSREKKERFSLILESASTNQTSMYLCASSPILGNAGELFFGEGSRLTVL.